Listed here are 18 T cell receptor beta chains from one sample, sequenced in a study of shared clonotypes between healthy human individuals. TCRdb keeps only in-frame clones here, not all; method: immunoSEQ multiplex PCR. The sample consists of approximately 2,000,000 clones, around 93% of them appearing once. The sample comprised naive CD4+ T cells from PBMCs. Subset noted: CD45RA+ positively selected. These receptors all stem from a man aged 18 to 29 in good health. Some clones in this sample may be carry-over from other donors' samples.

J is TRBJ1-1 and V is TRBV19, with D tentatively TRBD1 (5 bases). Germline assignment: CDR1 LNHDA and CDR2 SQIVND (reference sequence). The CDR3 consists of 13 residues. V dropped 5 bases and J dropped 2 bases, with 9 bases sitting between them. CDR3 region: CASSLTVNTEAFF. The CDR3 nucleotides read TGTGCCAGTAGTTTGACAGTCAACACTGAAGCTTTCTTT.

This chain uses TRBV7-2 with TRBJ1-1; the D is unclear. This CDR3 spans 12 amino acids. Per germline, CDR1 SGHTA and CDR2 FQGNSA. Trimming pared 1 base from V and 11 bases from J, leaving 11 bases between. The CDR3 bases are TGTGCCAGCAGCTTAGTTCTTGGGAAGGCTTTCTTT. Its protein is CASSLVLGKAFF.

V and J are TRBV11-2 and TRBJ2-1, with 8 nucleotides matching TRBD2. Trimming removed 5 bases from V and 3 bases from J; junction bases left unmatched: 6. Germline V gene lookup returns CDR1 SGHAT and CDR2 FQNNGV. The CDR3 has 15 residues. CDR3 sequence: CASSQRGGLYNEQFF. The CDR3 DNA sequence: TGTGCCAGCAGCCAACGGGGGGGGCTCTACAATGAGCAGTTCTTC.

The gene calls are TRBV27 and TRBJ2-5; 9 bases map to TRBD1. The CDR3 is made up of 15 amino acids. Losses at the gene ends were 5 bases for V and 3 bases for J; bases not matched to a gene: 7. Germline values: CDR1 MNHEY, CDR2 SMNVEV (reference sequence). CDR3 DNA: TGTGCCAGCAGTCGTCGGACAGGGGAAAAAGAGACCCAGTACTTC. Amino acid sequence: CASSRRTGEKETQYF.

As regards this clone: At the DNA level, this CDR3 is encoded by other sequences in the same sample as well. V and J are TRBV7-3 and TRBJ2-3; 9 nucleotides agree with TRBD2. J was trimmed by 5 bases and V by 5 bases; bases with no gene match: 8. Germline assignment: CDR1 SGHTA and CDR2 FQGTGA. The CDR3 extends over 15 amino acids. CDR3 in DNA: TGTGCCAGCAGCCTTATAGCGGGAGAAGGAGATACGCAGTATTTT. Translation gives CASSLIAGEGDTQYF.

A note on this clone: Other DNA sequences from this sample encode an identical CDR3 as well. The CDR3 spells CASSVEGGQPQHF. CDR3 in DNA: TGTGCCAGCAGTGTTGAGGGCGGGCAGCCCCAGCATTTT. V gene TRBV6-4 combines with J gene TRBJ1-5, with no clear D. The CDR3 is 13 residues long. Germline V gives CDR1 MRHNA, CDR2 SNTAGT. With 4 bases removed from V and 7 bases from J, the gap between germline ends came to 11 bases.

As concerns this clone: Other DNA sequences in the same sample also yield this CDR3. This chain links TRBV6-5 with TRBJ1-1; a possible D gene is TRBD1 (5 bases). Trimming pared 2 bases from V and 5 bases from J, leaving 12 bases between. Germline V gene lookup returns CDR1 MNHEY and CDR2 SVGAGI. This CDR3 comprises 14 residues. CDR3 nucleotides: TGTGCCAGCAGTTACAGGGGAGGAGGGACTGAAGCTTTCTTT. The encoded protein is CASSYRGGGTEAFF.

The chain has TRBV4-2 and TRBJ2-1, with TRBD2 matching over 11 bases. The CDR3 covers 21 residues. Germline CDR1 is LGHNA and CDR2 is YNFKEQ. The V gene end was trimmed by 0 bases and the J gene end by 4 bases; junction bases not matched to a gene: 17. The CDR3 DNA follows: TGTGCCAGCAGCCAAGATTTGTCAGAAAGGGCTAGCGGGAGGTTTTACAATGAGCAGTTCTTC. This codes for CASSQDLSERASGRFYNEQFF.

The chain carries TRBV5-4 and TRBJ1-2; D ambiguous. Trimming pared 7 bases from V and 4 bases from J, leaving 14 bases between. The germline gives CDR1 SGHNT, CDR2 YYREEE (reference sequence). There are 13 residues in the CDR3. The CDR3 sequence: CASSPSRTYGYTF. The CDR3 DNA is TGTGCCAGCTCACCCTCGCGTACCTATGGCTACACCTTC.

The rearrangement joins TRBV11-2 to TRBJ2-6; 13 nucleotides align to TRBD2. CDR3 length equals 19 residues. Germline loops: CDR1 SGHAT, CDR2 FQNNGV. The J segment lost 2 bases and the V segment lost 5 bases, leaving 9 bases of the junction unmatched. CDR3 nucleotide sequence: TGTGCCAGCAGCCCCAATCGACTAGCGGGAGGAACTGGGGCCAACGTCCTGACTTTC. Protein: CASSPNRLAGGTGANVLTF.

This clone was observed once. V gene TRBV6-4 combines with J gene TRBJ2-3, with 7 bases lining up with TRBD1. This CDR3 has 15 residues. CDR1 MRHNA and CDR2 SNTAGT come from the germline V gene. The ends lost 4 bases at V and 1 base at J; junction bases unmatched: 5. The CDR3 bases are TGTGCCAGCAGTGCCATTGACAGGGGCACAGATACGCAGTATTTT. This encodes CASSAIDRGTDTQYF.

This clone was seen a handful of times. Written as DNA, the CDR3 is TGTGCCAGCAGTGGCCCAGGGGGCACAGATACGCAGTATTTT. This sequence encodes CASSGPGGTDTQYF. The genes are TRBV2 and TRBJ2-3, with D possibly TRBD1 on 6 matching bases. The V end lost 4 bases, the J end lost 1 base, and 9 bases lay between the germline ends. The CDR3 sequence is 14 residues long. From germline, CDR1 is SNHLY and CDR2 FYNNEI.

The chain employs TRBV18 and TRBJ2-1; the D is unclear. V shed 4 bases and J shed 8 bases, with 15 bases lying between them. This CDR3 is built from 14 residues. CDR1 is KGHSH and CDR2 is LQKENI in the germline V gene. The CDR3 DNA follows: TGTGCCAGCTCACAGGGTCGGCTAGGACATGAGCAGTTCTTC. The encoded protein is CASSQGRLGHEQFF.

The chain joins TRBV5-1 to TRBJ2-3; possible D gene TRBD2, 6 bases. Trimming removed 0 bases at V and 4 bases at J, with 12 bases between. This CDR3 region has 15 residues. CDR1 is SGHRS and CDR2 is YFSETQ in the germline V gene. The CDR3 loop reads CASSLDPGESDTQYF. In nucleotides, the CDR3 is TGCGCCAGCAGCTTGGATCCGGGGGAGTCAGATACGCAGTATTTT.

In this sample, this clone turned up once. The chain has TRBV6-1 and TRBJ2-1; D possibly corresponds to TRBD1 (6 bases). Germline V gene lookup returns CDR1 MNHNS and CDR2 SASEGT. The CDR3 consists of 13 residues. The V end was cut by 10 bases, the J end by 5 bases, with 15 bases between. CDR3 sequence: CATKGTSDNEQFF. The CDR3, as DNA: TGTGCCACAAAAGGGACATCGGACAATGAGCAGTTCTTC.

As for this clone: This sample includes further DNA sequences coding for the same CDR3. The rearrangement links TRBV2 to TRBJ2-5; D remains ambiguous. Germline V gives CDR1 SNHLY, CDR2 FYNNEI. The ends were cut back, 7 bases at V and 3 bases at J, with 3 bases in the middle. This CDR3 contains 10 residues. The CDR3 loop reads CASKEETQYF. CDR3 DNA sequence: TGTGCCAGCAAGGAAGAGACCCAGTACTTC.

V usage is TRBV6-5 and J usage is TRBJ1-2; D not certain. The germline V and J ends were trimmed by 3 bases and 0 bases, with 11 bases remaining between them. From germline, CDR1 is MNHEY and CDR2 SVGAGI. This CDR3 has 15 residues. CDR3 nucleotide sequence: TGTGCCAGCAGTTATGTGCTTCAAGCTAACTATGGCTACACCTTC. Its translation is CASSYVLQANYGYTF.

The rearrangement links TRBV6-5 to TRBJ2-2; either TRBD1 or TRBD2 may supply D (6 bases each). V was shortened by 6 bases and J by 3 bases, with 14 bases between the two germline ends. CDR3 length: 15 residues. Germline V CDR1 and CDR2: MNHEY, SVGAGI. CDR3 sequence: CASRLQGGDTGELFF. The CDR3 nucleotides read TGTGCCAGCAGATTACAGGGAGGCGACACCGGGGAGCTGTTTTTT.